Listed below are T cell receptor beta chains from one sample, sequenced in a study of blood T cell repertoires in COVID-19. Profiling relied on immunoSEQ multiplex PCR, and the TCRdb table lists in-frame clones only, not all of them. This sample yields 180,000 or so clones, of which roughly 84% are seen a single time; about 14% belongs to the top ten. Sequences were obtained from peripheral blood. The receptors were sampled from a woman in her seventies with COVID-19, enrolled during active disease. Each CDR3 is given with its conserved first and last residue. D genes are given only for firm matches. The size entry is marked missing in some rows and otherwise reads once, few, many or a size class.

TRBJ2-1 NA NA TRBV12-5 CASGRGDSYNEQFF TGTGCTAGTGGTAGGGGGGACAGCTACAATGAGCAGTTCTTC
TRBJ1-1 NA large TRBV30 CAWVSQGIGEAFF TGTGCCTGGGTATCTCAGGGTATTGGTGAAGCTTTCTTT
TRBJ1-6 TRBD1 few TRBV29-1 CSVAQGVRAPLHF TGCAGCGTGGCACAGGGGGTAAGGGCACCCCTCCACTTT
TRBJ2-3 TRBD1 few TRBV28 CASSSPGQKGTTDTQYF TGTGCCAGCAGTTCTCCGGGACAGAAGGGGACCACAGATACGCAGTATTTT
TRBJ1-4 NA once TRBV18 CASSPWVGPGNEKLFF TGTGCCAGCTCACCATGGGTCGGTCCGGGTAATGAAAAACTGTTTTTT
TRBJ2-1 TRBD2 NA TRBV24-1 CATSSREGLSEQFF TGTGCCACCAGTTCCCGGGAGGGCCTCAGTGAGCAGTTCTTC
TRBJ1-1 TRBD1 NA TRBV6-5 CASRTFGTGVEAFF TGTGCCAGCAGGACATTCGGGACAGGTGTGGAAGCTTTCTTT
TRBJ1-1 NA NA TRBV12-3/TRBV12-4 CASSIGRFTEAFF TGTGCCAGCAGCATAGGGAGATTCACTGAAGCTTTCTTT
TRBJ1-4 TRBD1 NA TRBV28 CASSYRGQVTNEKLFF TGTGCCAGCAGTTACAGGGGGCAAGTAACTAATGAAAAACTGTTTTTT
TRBJ1-6 NA NA TRBV4-1 CASSQWAQGIYSPLHF TGCGCCAGCAGCCAATGGGCCCAGGGGATATATTCACCCCTCCACTTT
TRBJ2-2 NA NA TRBV7-8 CASSPRRGDTGELFF TGTGCCAGCAGCCCACGCAGGGGTGACACCGGGGAGCTGTTTTTT
TRBJ2-3 NA NA TRBV19 CASSGGVADTQYF TGTGCCAGTAGCGGAGGGGTGGCAGATACGCAGTATTTT
TRBJ2-2 NA NA TRBV5-1 CASSLLIGVPNTGELFF TGCGCCAGCAGCTTGTTGATAGGGGTTCCGAACACCGGGGAGCTGTTTTTT
TRBJ1-1 NA NA TRBV4-2 CASRGEGNTEAFF TGTGCCAGCAGGGGGGAGGGGAACACTGAAGCTTTCTTT
TRBJ1-1 TRBD1 NA TRBV4-1 CAVQGARTEAFF TGCGCCGTACAGGGGGCGCGGACTGAAGCTTTCTTT
TRBJ2-2 TRBD1 NA TRBV6-5 CASRTTGGFAGELFF TGTGCCAGCCGGACGACAGGGGGATTTGCCGGGGAGCTGTTTTTT
TRBJ1-1 TRBD1 NA TRBV30 CAWGSVRGLGTEAFF TGTGCCTGGGGATCGGTCAGGGGGCTGGGTACTGAAGCTTTCTTT
TRBJ2-7 TRBD2 NA TRBV2 CASISGTSGRSFHEQYF TGTGCCAGCATAAGCGGGACTAGCGGGAGGTCCTTTCACGAGCAGTACTTC
TRBJ1-1 NA NA TRBV10-3 CAISENGNTEAFF TGTGCCATCAGTGAAAATGGCAACACTGAAGCTTTCTTT
TRBJ1-5 NA NA TRBV28 CASSFNQGGGQPQHF TGTGCCAGCAGTTTCAACCAGGGCGGAGGGCAGCCCCAGCATTTT
TRBJ1-6 NA NA TRBV19 CASSRPSSNSPLHF TGTGCCAGTAGTAGGCCATCGTCTAATTCACCCCTCCACTTT
TRBJ1-2 TRBD1 few TRBV6-5 CASSYQDRAYGYTF TGTGCCAGCAGTTACCAGGACAGGGCCTATGGCTACACCTTC
TRBJ1-2 NA NA TRBV5-1 CASSLSQGLGSNYGYTF TGCGCCAGCAGCTTGAGTCAGGGCCTAGGATCTAACTATGGCTACACCTTC
TRBJ2-7 TRBD2 NA TRBV18 CASSPDQGLAGGEQYF TGTGCCAGCTCACCTGATCAGGGACTAGCGGGAGGTGAGCAGTACTTC
TRBJ2-3 NA NA TRBV12-3/TRBV12-4 CASTRLGTDTQYF TGTGCCAGCACGCGACTCGGCACAGATACGCAGTATTTT
TRBJ1-1 NA NA TRBV19 CASSKQMNTEAFF TGTGCCAGTAGTAAACAGATGAACACTGAAGCTTTCTTT
TRBJ2-1 TRBD1 NA TRBV18 CASSPQGTVNNEQFF TGTGCCAGCTCACCGCAAGGGACAGTTAACAATGAGCAGTTCTTC
TRBJ2-1 NA NA TRBV24-1 CATSDSGGELEQFF TGTGCCACCAGTGATTCCGGCGGGGAGCTGGAGCAGTTCTTC
TRBJ2-5 TRBD1 NA TRBV6-5 CASSRTGTLQETQYF TGTGCCAGCTCCCGGACAGGGACACTGCAAGAGACCCAGTACTTC
TRBJ1-5 NA NA TRBV21-1 CASSKGRDRIGSNQPQHF TGTGCCAGCAGCAAAGGCAGGGACAGGATAGGAAGCAATCAGCCCCAGCATTTT
TRBJ2-5 TRBD1 NA TRBV7-2 CASSLQGAGETQYF TGTGCCAGCAGCTTACAGGGGGCCGGGGAGACCCAGTACTTC
TRBJ2-5 NA NA TRBV5-4 CASSLRGQETQYF TGTGCCAGCAGCTTGCGGGGCCAAGAGACCCAGTACTTC
TRBJ2-6 NA NA TRBV28 CASSPVFSGANVLTF TGTGCCAGCAGCCCTGTCTTCTCTGGGGCCAACGTCCTGACTTTC
TRBJ1-1 TRBD1 NA TRBV18 CASSPRGTGMNTEAFF TGTGCCAGCTCACCACGGGGGACAGGGATGAACACTGAAGCTTTCTTT
TRBJ2-5 NA NA TRBV19 CASSIVWGLMQRETQYF TGTGCCAGTAGTATAGTCTGGGGACTGATGCAAAGAGAGACCCAGTACTTC
TRBJ2-3 NA few TRBV7-9 CASSLTADTQYF TGTGCCAGCAGCTTAACTGCAGATACGCAGTATTTT
TRBJ1-2 NA NA TRBV28 CASNQPGGRAYGYTF TGTGCCAGCAACCAGCCGGGGGGGCGCGCGTATGGCTACACCTTC
TRBJ2-5 TRBD1 NA TRBV19 CASRMSAGTGRETQYF TGTGCCAGTAGGATGAGCGCCGGGACAGGAAGGGAGACCCAGTACTTC
TRBJ2-5 TRBD1 few TRBV7-3 CASSLGQGWGETQYF TGTGCCAGCAGCTTAGGACAGGGGTGGGGAGAGACCCAGTACTTC
TRBJ1-2 NA NA TRBV27 CATLNEGGYTF TGTGCGACACTCAATGAGGGTGGCTACACCTTC
TRBJ2-2 NA once TRBV9 CASSVEEGRLYGELFF TGTGCCAGCAGCGTAGAGGAGGGGCGCTTGTACGGGGAGCTGTTTTTT
TRBJ1-4 TRBD1 NA TRBV5-4 CASGRDREGAKLFF TGTGCCAGCGGGCGGGACAGGGAAGGTGCAAAACTGTTTTTT
TRBJ1-4 TRBD1 NA TRBV2 CASSDPTGATNEKLFF TGTGCCAGCAGTGACCCGACAGGGGCAACTAATGAAAAACTGTTTTTT
TRBJ2-7 NA NA TRBV30 CAGGYEQYF TGTGCTGGAGGTTACGAGCAGTACTTC
TRBJ1-4 NA NA TRBV6-5 CASSRGPTNEKLFF TGTGCCAGCAGCAGGGGACCGACTAATGAAAAACTGTTTTTT
TRBJ1-4 NA NA TRBV7-9 CASSLDLQLRLFF TGTGCCAGCAGCTTGGACTTACAGCTTCGGTTGTTTTTT
TRBJ2-1 TRBD2 NA TRBV5-5 CASSPGGGLAGGFNEQFF TGTGCCAGCAGCCCTGGAGGCGGGCTAGCGGGGGGCTTCAATGAGCAGTTCTTC
TRBJ2-5 TRBD2 NA TRBV5-1 CASSPTSGGETQYF TGCGCCAGCAGCCCGACTAGCGGGGGAGAGACCCAGTACTTC
TRBJ1-2 NA once TRBV6-2/TRBV6-3 CASSYGEYYGYTF TGTGCCAGCAGTTACGGGGAGTACTATGGCTACACCTTC
TRBJ2-5 TRBD1 NA TRBV28 CASSTGDRGSETQYF TGTGCCAGCAGTACCGGGGACAGGGGGTCAGAGACCCAGTACTTC
TRBJ1-2 NA NA TRBV28 CASSAGLKNYGYTF TGTGCCAGCAGCGCCGGACTGAAGAACTATGGCTACACCTTC
TRBJ1-5 NA NA TRBV7-2 CASSLPDSRGTQHF TGTGCCAGCAGCTTACCGGACAGTCGTGGGACCCAGCATTTT
TRBJ1-6 NA NA TRBV29-1 CSVRTESSYNSPLHF TGCAGCGTCCGGACAGAGAGCTCCTATAATTCACCCCTCCACTTT
TRBJ1-5 TRBD1 NA TRBV7-8 CASSSQRTGSNQPQHF TGTGCCAGCAGCTCACAGAGGACAGGGAGCAATCAGCCCCAGCATTTT
TRBJ2-7 NA many TRBV6-6 CASSTDRNEQYF TGTGCCAGCAGTACCGACAGGAACGAGCAGTACTTC
TRBJ2-3 NA NA TRBV19 CASSIDALGGDTQYF TGTGCCAGTAGTATAGATGCCCTAGGGGGAGATACGCAGTATTTT
TRBJ2-3 NA NA TRBV2 CASGIGRGTDTQYF TGTGCCAGCGGGATAGGTCGGGGGACAGATACGCAGTATTTT
TRBJ1-4 NA NA TRBV7-2 CASSPGGANEKLFF TGTGCCAGCAGCCCCGGGGGGGCTAATGAAAAACTGTTTTTT
TRBJ2-6 TRBD1 NA TRBV28 CASSLGDRLSGANVLTF TGTGCCAGCAGTTTAGGGGACAGACTCTCTGGGGCCAACGTCCTGACTTTC